This record concerns one T cell receptor (beta chain) sequence. This record comes from a study of blood T cell repertoires in COVID-19. Study details: PBMCs, B-cell-depleted T cells, or T cells were the source of the cDNA or gDNA that made up the material.

Assay: immunoSEQ multiplex PCR; the TCRdb copy retains only in-frame clones and omits some. The top ten hold roughly 3.1% of the sample, which has around 500,000 clones, approximately 83% seen once. The clonotype comes from a human donor in a cohort sampled during active COVID-19. Material for sequencing was peripheral blood.

The CDR3 region is CAWSGLSWEKLFF. DNA for the CDR3: TGTGCCTGGAGTGGACTATCGTGGGAAAAACTGTTTTTT. This chain uses TRBV30 with TRBJ1-4; D not resolved. Trimming took off 1 base at V and 8 bases at J, with 11 bases between the two ends. The CDR3 extends over 13 amino acids. The V gene's germline CDR1 is GTSNPN and CDR2 SVGIG (reference sequence). Combining the CDR3 with reference TRBV30 and TRBJ1-4 gives the whole variable domain SQTIHQWPATLVQPVGSPLSLECTVEGTSNPNLYWYRQAAGRGLQLLFYSVGIGQISSEVPQNLSASRPQDRQFILSSKKLLLSDSGFYLCAWSGLSWEKLFFGSGTQLSVL.